This section outlines one T cell receptor beta chain sequence together with its context. These data belong to a study of cytomegalovirus exposure and HLA in healthy donors. Trimming removed 5 bases from V and 9 bases from J, with 14 bases in between. From germline, CDR1 is SGHTA and CDR2 FQGNSA. The CDR3 has 13 residues. The study ran its PCR with 60 Vbeta and 13 Jbeta primers. The method was immunoSEQ multiplex PCR; TCRdb's version includes in-frame clones alone and lacks a portion of them. The sample yields about 200,000 clones, roughly 80% seen once. Sequenced material: PBMCs. The chain couples TRBV7-2 to TRBJ2-1; D might be TRBD1 (6 bases). The sequence came from a young man in good health and CMV-seronegative. For the CDR3, the DNA is TGTGCCAGCAGCCCCCAGCCAGGGGCTGAGCAGTTCTTC. Translation gives CASSPQPGAEQFF.